This T cell receptor beta chain was recovered during a study of CD8+CD57+ T cells in acquired aplastic anemia. Researchers used genomic DNA as the template to profile TCR beta VDJ and CDR3. MiXCR was run by TCRdb on the reads, yielding one entry per CDR3 protein. The sample yields about 150,000 distinct CDR3 sequences, less than 45% seen once. Sequencing was carried out using sorted CD4+, CD8+, or CD8+CD57+ T cells (not recorded which) from PBMCs. The sequence derives from a human donor in good health, serving as a control.

The CDR3 here is CASSLEPSGSTDTQYF. The CDR3 region has the DNA TGTGCCAGCAGCTTGGAGCCTAGCGGTAGCACAGATACGCAGTATTTT. J is TRBJ2-3 and V is TRBV14, with 7 bases matching TRBD2. The CDR3 covers 16 residues. From germline, CDR1 is SGHDN and CDR2 FVKESK. The ends lost 5 bases at V and 0 bases at J; junction bases unmatched: 8. Combining the CDR3 with reference TRBV14 and TRBJ2-3 gives the whole variable domain EAGVTQFPSHSVIEKGQTVTLRCDPISGHDNLYWYRRVMGKEIKFLLHFVKESKQDESGMPNNRFLAERTGGTYSTLKVQPAELEDSGVYFCASSLEPSGSTDTQYFGPGTRLTVL.